The source of this T cell receptor (beta chain) is a study of Graves' ophthalmopathy and Graves' hyperthyroidism. Looking at the study overall: If no ophthalmopathy appeared within 18 months of follow-up, hyperthyroidism was termed stable. General study findings and limits: Researchers report that a 13-signature model separated ophthalmopathy from stable hyperthyroidism, posting less than 90% sensitivity and about 78% specificity. Blood also carried most expanded thyroid clonotypes exceeding 0.001 frequency.

Of note for this clonotype: Its target is not known.

Amplified material comprised TCR beta CDR3 regions derived from RNA transcripts. The first round was an RT-PCR with HTBI primers, and the second round was a multiplex PCR. One entry per CDR3 protein, called by TCRdb with MiXCR from the multiplex PCR reads. The table has roughly 1.1 million distinct CDR3 sequences, approximately 35% seen once. Diagnosis used clinical symptoms, serum thyroxine, TRAb, thyroid ultrasound and orbital computed tomography. The V gene's germline CDR1 is MNHEY and CDR2 SVGEGT. V lost 4 bases and J 3 bases, leaving 10 bases between the germline ends. The CDR3 consists of 13 residues.

Sequenced: peripheral blood or thyroid tissue (not recorded which). The sequence was collected from an adult man with Graves' hyperthyroidism. V usage is TRBV6-2 or TRBV6-3 and J usage is TRBJ2-7; D is unresolved. The DNA for the CDR3 is TGTGCCAGCAGTTTAGTGGTCTTCTACGAGCAGTACTTC. Amino acid sequence: CASSLVVFYEQYF.